This T cell receptor beta chain appears in the sequencing data of a study of shared clonotypes between healthy human individuals. Background on the study: Sampling drew on donors who were a couple of women and three men aged 18 to 49. Every donor yielded three CD4 naive, three CD4 memory, two CD8 naive and one CD8 memory plate. General study results and limits: Naive subsets generally had larger estimated richness than memory subsets.

Germline CDR1 is SGHRS and CDR2 is YFSETQ. The CDR3 totals 14 residues. V lost 3 bases to trimming and J lost 4 bases; unmatched junction nucleotides: 5. Positive CCR7 selection of CD45RO-negative cells yielded the naive CD8 cells, and terminally differentiated effector memory CD45RA+ cells were excluded. Note on this clone: The antigen remains unidentified.

Clones were sequenced by immunoSEQ multiplex PCR, and TCRdb holds only the in-frame ones, with some missing. This sample has about 2 million clones, with 85% to 95% found just once. The chain is built from TRBV5-1 and TRBJ1-1, with 8 bases aligning to TRBD1. The TCR was taken from a man aged 18 to 29 in good health. Sequencing input: naive CD8+ T cells sorted from blood. CDR3 bases: TGCGCCAGCAGCTGGACAGGGCCGGGCACTGAAGCTTTCTTT. This gives the protein CASSWTGPGTEAFF.